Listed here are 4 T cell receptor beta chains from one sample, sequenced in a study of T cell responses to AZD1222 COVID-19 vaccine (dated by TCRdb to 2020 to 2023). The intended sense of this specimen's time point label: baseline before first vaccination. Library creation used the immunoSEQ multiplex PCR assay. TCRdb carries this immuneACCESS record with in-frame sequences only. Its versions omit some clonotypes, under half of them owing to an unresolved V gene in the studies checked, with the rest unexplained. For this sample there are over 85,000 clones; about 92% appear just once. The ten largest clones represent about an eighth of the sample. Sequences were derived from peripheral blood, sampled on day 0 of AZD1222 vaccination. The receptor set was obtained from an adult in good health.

Here the CDR3 DNA reads TGTGCCACCCTGGATCAGGGGTCCTACGAGCAGTACTTC. Residues: CATLDQGSYEQYF. The chain employs TRBV5-4 and TRBJ2-7, with D tentatively TRBD1 (6 bases). V was cut by 9 bases and J by 1 base, with 14 bases left in between. CDR3 length: 13 amino acids. The V gene's germline CDR1 is SGHNT and CDR2 YYREEE (reference sequence).

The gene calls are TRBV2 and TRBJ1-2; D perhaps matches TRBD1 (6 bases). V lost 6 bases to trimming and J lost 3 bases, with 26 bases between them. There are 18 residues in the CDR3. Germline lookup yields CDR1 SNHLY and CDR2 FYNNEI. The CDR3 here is CASRIAPIAGRGHYGYTF. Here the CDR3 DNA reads TGTGCCAGCAGAATCGCCCCCATTGCTGGCAGGGGACACTATGGCTACACCTTC.

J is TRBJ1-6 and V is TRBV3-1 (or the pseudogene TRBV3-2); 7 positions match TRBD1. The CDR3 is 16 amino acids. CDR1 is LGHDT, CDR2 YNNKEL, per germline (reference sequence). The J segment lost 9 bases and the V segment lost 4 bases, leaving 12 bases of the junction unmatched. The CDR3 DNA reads TGTGCCAGCAGCCCCCAGGGGGGGGTGGGGGCTTCACCCCTCCACTTT. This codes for CASSPQGGVGASPLHF.

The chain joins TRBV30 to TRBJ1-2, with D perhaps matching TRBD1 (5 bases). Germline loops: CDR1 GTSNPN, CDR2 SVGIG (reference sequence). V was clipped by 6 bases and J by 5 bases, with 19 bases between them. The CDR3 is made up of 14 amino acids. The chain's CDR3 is CACSKETGGYGYTF. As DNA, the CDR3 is TGTGCCTGCTCAAAAGAAACAGGAGGGTATGGCTACACCTTC.